Each of the 6 T cell receptor beta chains below was sequenced from the same sample in a study of T cells in Graves' hyperthyroidism and ophthalmopathy. The investigators amplified TCR beta CDR3 regions from RNA transcripts. The TCR CDR3 was amplified in a first-round RT-PCR using the HTBI primer set. TCRdb analysed the multiplex PCR reads with MiXCR anew, one entry per CDR3 protein. The sample has under 250,000 distinct CDR3 sequences, over 20% seen once. The sample was blood. Source of these receptors: a woman between 40 and 55 years old with Graves' ophthalmopathy.

This clonotype was counted at least ten times. V and J are TRBV6-1 and TRBJ2-5, with 9 bases identical to TRBD2. The CDR3 is made up of 15 amino acids. Trimming at V came to 3 bases and at J to 5 bases, leaving 7 bases not matched to a gene. Germline-derived CDR1 and CDR2 are MNHNS and SASEGT. CDR3 loop: CASSEDSGSGETQYF. For the CDR3, the DNA is TGTGCCAGCAGTGAGGATAGCGGGAGTGGGGAGACCCAGTACTTC.

Ten or more counts support this clonotype. This chain links TRBV6-1 with TRBJ1-1, with D possibly being TRBD1 (5 bases). V lost 6 bases and J lost 0, with 14 bases in between. Germline V gene sequence: CDR1 MNHNS, CDR2 SASEGT. The CDR3 is made up of 15 amino acids. This chain's CDR3 is CASSRPGTVNTEAFF. In DNA form, the CDR3 reads TGTGCCAGCAGCAGACCCGGGACGGTGAACACTGAAGCTTTCTTT.

This chain links TRBV11-1 with TRBJ1-3; 7 nucleotides line up with TRBD1. The V segment lost 3 bases and the J segment 4 bases; nucleotides outside the gene matches: 9. The CDR3 consists of 16 residues. The germline V gene has CDR1 SGHAT and CDR2 FQDESV (reference sequence). CDR3 in amino acids: CASSLPGTAQGNTIYF. The CDR3 coding sequence is TGTGCCAGCAGCTTGCCGGGGACAGCCCAAGGAAACACCATATATTTT.

This clonotype was recorded at least ten times. The chain joins TRBV28 to TRBJ1-5; D gene ambiguous. The CDR3 sequence is 14 residues long. Trimming left V 3 bases short and J 7 bases short, with 13 bases between. The germline gives CDR1 MDHEN, CDR2 SYDVKM. The CDR3 sequence is CASSFQPLDQPQHF. In nucleotides, the CDR3 is TGTGCCAGCAGTTTTCAGCCTCTGGACCAGCCCCAGCATTTT.

This clonotype has at least ten counts. V usage is TRBV30 and J usage is TRBJ1-1; D gene unclear. CDR1 is GTSNPN and CDR2 is SVGIG in the germline V gene (reference sequence). CDR3 length equals 14 residues. The V end was cut by 3 bases, the J end by 1 base, with 12 bases between. CDR3 amino acids: CAWSLKRRNTEAFF. CDR3 sequence (DNA): TGTGCCTGGAGCCTAAAGAGACGGAACACTGAAGCTTTCTTT.

This clonotype was found a few times. The chain's CDR3 is CASSEIGYEQYF. The CDR3 DNA sequence: TGTGCCAGCAGTGAAATAGGTTACGAGCAGTACTTC. The chain is built from TRBV6-1 and TRBJ2-7; D is ambiguous. Germline CDR1 is MNHNS and CDR2 is SASEGT. The ends were cut back, 2 bases at V and 4 bases at J, with 6 bases in the middle. The CDR3 length is 12 residues.